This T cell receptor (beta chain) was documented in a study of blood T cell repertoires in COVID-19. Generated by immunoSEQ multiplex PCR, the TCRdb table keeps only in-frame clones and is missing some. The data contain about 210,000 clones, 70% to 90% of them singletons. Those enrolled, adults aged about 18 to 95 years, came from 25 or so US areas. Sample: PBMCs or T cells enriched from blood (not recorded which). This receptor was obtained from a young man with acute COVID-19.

The CDR3 DNA is TGTGCCAGCAGCTGGAGGATGGGCGGGGAGCTGTTTTTT. This gives the protein CASSWRMGGELFF. The chain carries TRBV7-2 and TRBJ2-2; a weak D match, TRBD2 (5 bases). Trimming removed 4 bases at V and 7 bases at J, with 10 bases between. The germline CDR1 and CDR2 sequences are SGHTA and FQGNSA. This CDR3 has 13 residues.